The 26 T cell receptor beta chains listed next were all sequenced from one sample in a study of patients and donors after allogeneic stem cell transplantation. MiXCR was run by TCRdb on the RT-PCR reads, yielding one entry per CDR3 protein. This table has roughly 200,000 distinct CDR3 sequences, over 30% appearing once. The sample taken for sequencing was blood, either unsorted or a sorted T cell fraction (not recorded which). The receptors here all came from a human donor who was either an allogeneic HSCT recipient or a stem cell or donor lymphocyte infusion donor (not recorded which). It is not recorded whose cells these are; they may come from a transplant donor.

This chain connects TRBV25-1 to TRBJ1-6; the D is unclear. V dropped 7 bases and J dropped 6 bases, with 19 bases sitting between them. Germline values: CDR1 MGHDK, CDR2 SYGVNS. This CDR3 is built from 16 residues. The CDR3 DNA is TGTGCCAGCAAACCACATCAGCCACATTCTAATTCACCCCTCCACTTT. Its translation is CASKPHQPHSNSPLHF.

This chain connects TRBV19 to TRBJ2-2; D is perhaps TRBD1 (6 bases). V was clipped by 5 bases and J by 4 bases, with 14 bases between them. This CDR3 contains 15 residues. CDR1 LNHDA and CDR2 SQIVND come from the germline V gene (reference sequence). The CDR3 region has the DNA TGTGCCAGTAGTGTTTACAGGGTCCGCACCGGGGAGCTGTTTTTT. It specifies CASSVYRVRTGELFF.

This chain joins TRBV29-1 and TRBJ2-7, with D possibly matching TRBD1 (6 bases). V lost 6 bases, J lost 6 bases, and 21 bases lay in between. The germline V gene has CDR1 SQVTM and CDR2 ANQGSEA. This CDR3 contains 14 residues. CDR3 in amino acids: CSVHRGQTLREQYF. The CDR3, as DNA: TGCAGCGTCCACCGCGGACAGACTCTCCGCGAGCAGTACTTC.

V is TRBV20-1 and J is TRBJ1-2; no firm D call. The V gene lost 3 bases and the J gene lost 1 base, with 12 bases spanning the gap. The CDR3 loop spans 14 amino acids. The germline V gene has CDR1 DFQATT and CDR2 SNEGSKA (reference sequence). The CDR3 region is CSASLGRNNYGYTF. In DNA, the CDR3 is TGCAGTGCTAGCCTCGGACGGAATAACTATGGCTACACCTTC.

This clonotype came up a few times. This sequence joins TRBV5-6 and TRBJ1-2; D not resolved. V lost 4 bases and J lost 4, with 14 bases in between. The germline V gene encodes CDR1 SGHDT and CDR2 YYEEEE. This CDR3 has 14 residues. This chain's CDR3 is CASSPDVGSYGYTF. The CDR3 bases are TGTGCCAGCAGCCCGGACGTAGGGAGCTATGGCTACACCTTC.

This clonotype has a handful of counts. This rearrangement joins TRBV12-3 or TRBV12-4 to TRBJ2-3, with D tentatively TRBD2 (6 bases). The CDR3 consists of 17 residues. V lost 6 bases and J 2 bases, leaving 21 bases between the germline ends. In DNA, the CDR3 is TGTGCCAGCAGCCCAAGAGGAGGGGCGAGGAACACAGATACGCAGTATTTT. Encoded protein: CASSPRGGARNTDTQYF.

The rearrangement uses TRBV29-1 and TRBJ2-1, with 8 bases that match TRBD2. V dropped 4 bases and J dropped 6; count of bases not matched to a gene: 14. Per the germline V gene, CDR1 is SQVTM and CDR2 is ANQGSEA. The CDR3 is made up of 16 amino acids. CDR3 bases: TGCAGCGTTGTTCTTTTAGCGGGGATACCGTTCAATGAGCAGTTCTTC. Amino acids: CSVVLLAGIPFNEQFF.

The chain is built from TRBV3-1 and TRBJ2-1; the D gene could be TRBD1 or TRBD2 (6 bases each). This CDR3 is built from 12 residues. The V gene's germline CDR1 is LGHDT and CDR2 YNNKEL (reference sequence). The V gene lost 4 bases and the J gene lost 14 bases, with 15 bases spanning the gap. CDR3 amino acids: CASSRGGSPKFF. The CDR3 DNA follows: TGTGCCAGCAGCCGAGGGGGGTCCCCCAAGTTCTTC.

J is TRBJ1-2 and V is TRBV28; 7 bases match TRBD1. Trimming took 4 bases from V and 4 from J; bases not matched to a gene: 12. Germline-derived CDR1 and CDR2 are MDHEN and SYDVKM. This CDR3 has 16 amino acids. The DNA of the CDR3 is TGTGCCAGCAGTTCACCGGGACAGACTTTTAGCTATGGCTACACCTTC. Protein sequence: CASSSPGQTFSYGYTF.

A single count supports this clonotype. J is TRBJ1-1 and V is TRBV5-1; 12 nucleotides match TRBD1. CDR3 length equals 19 residues. Germline CDR1 SGHRS, CDR2 YFSETQ. Losses at the gene ends were 1 base for V and 0 bases for J; bases not matched to a gene: 10. CDR3 DNA: TGCGCCAGCAGCTTGTCATCAGGGACAGGGGGCCGCGTGAACACTGAAGCTTTCTTT. It encodes CASSLSSGTGGRVNTEAFF.

The rearrangement joins TRBV5-5 to TRBJ2-1; no definite D call. The CDR3 is 14 residues long. Trimming cost V 6 bases and J 2 bases, with 12 bases left between them. Germline V gene data show CDR1 as SGHKS and CDR2 as YYEKEE (reference sequence). CDR3 loop: CASTPRATYNEQFF. In DNA form, the CDR3 reads TGTGCCAGCACCCCCCGGGCAACCTACAATGAGCAGTTCTTC.

The V gene is TRBV20-1, the J gene TRBJ1-3; D is perhaps TRBD1 (5 bases). Germline assignment: CDR1 DFQATT and CDR2 SNEGSKA (reference sequence). V lost 0 bases to trimming and J lost 3 bases, with 9 bases between them. CDR3 length equals 14 residues. CDR3 coding DNA: TGCAGTGCTAGAGAAGGGACTGGTGGAAACACCATATATTTT. Amino acids: CSAREGTGGNTIYF.

This clonotype was seen more than once but under ten times. This rearrangement joins TRBV20-1 to TRBJ1-4, with D maybe TRBD1 (6 bases). Germline V gene lookup returns CDR1 DFQATT and CDR2 SNEGSKA (reference sequence). The germline V and J ends were trimmed by 1 base and 7 bases, with 16 bases remaining between them. The CDR3 is made up of 15 amino acids. In DNA form, the CDR3 reads TGCAGTGCTAGAGCCAACAGGGAAATCGGTGAAAAACTGTTTTTT. This translates into CSARANREIGEKLFF.

V usage is TRBV9 and J usage is TRBJ2-7; 11 nucleotides match TRBD1. Germline V gene data show CDR1 as SGDLS and CDR2 as YYNGEE. The CDR3 loop spans 15 amino acids. V gave up 4 bases and J gave up 2 bases; unmatched junction bases: 5. The CDR3 spells CASSPGQGVTYEQYF. The CDR3 DNA reads TGTGCCAGCAGCCCGGGACAGGGGGTAACCTACGAGCAGTACTTC.

V is TRBV7-2 and J is TRBJ2-3, with 9 bases lining up with TRBD2. The CDR3 is 16 amino acids. Germline V lookup: CDR1 SGHTA, CDR2 FQGNSA. The junction had 6 bases not matched to a gene; V was cut back by 5 bases and J by 0 bases. CDR3 sequence: CASSPLAGRSTDTQYF. The CDR3 DNA is TGTGCCAGCAGCCCTCTAGCGGGGCGGAGCACAGATACGCAGTATTTT. Complete variable domain (other parts from reference TRBV7-2 and TRBJ2-3): GAGVSQSPSNKVTEKGKDVELRCDPISGHTALYWYRQSLGQGLEFLIYFQGNSAPDKSGLPSDRFSAERTGGSVSTLTIQRTQQEDSAVYLCASSPLAGRSTDTQYFGPGTRLTVL.

This clonotype was found a few times. This chain links TRBV29-1 with TRBJ1-1, with 8 bases aligning to TRBD1. The CDR3 is 13 amino acids. V shed 4 bases, J shed 3 bases, and the junction held 4 bases outside the gene matches. Germline V gene lookup returns CDR1 SQVTM and CDR2 ANQGSEA. The CDR3 DNA reads TGCAGCGTTGCCCGGACAGGGTACACTGAAGCTTTCTTT. This sequence encodes CSVARTGYTEAFF.

The rearrangement uses TRBV12-3 or TRBV12-4 and TRBJ1-2; D uncertain. This CDR3 region has 13 residues. Trimming stripped 6 bases from V and 7 bases from J, with 15 bases between. The CDR3 is CASSSAQDFGYTF. CDR3 nucleotides: TGTGCCAGCAGCTCAGCTCAGGACTTTGGCTACACCTTC.

The J gene is TRBJ1-2, the V gene TRBV10-3; the match to TRBD1 covers 8 bases. CDR1 is ENHRY, CDR2 SYGVKD, per germline. With V trimmed by 8 bases and J by 4 bases, 6 bases remained unmatched. The CDR3 contains 13 residues. CDR3 loop: CAIFGTGGYGYTF. The CDR3 DNA follows: TGTGCCATCTTCGGAACAGGGGGCTATGGCTACACCTTC.

J is TRBJ2-5 and V is TRBV10-3; weak D call: TRBD1 (5 bases). Germline V gene sequence: CDR1 ENHRY, CDR2 SYGVKD. The CDR3 has 13 residues. The CDR3 sequence: CAVRVSLEETQYF. CDR3 DNA: TGTGCGGTCAGGGTCAGCCTAGAAGAGACCCAGTACTTC.

The rearrangement joins TRBV4-3 to TRBJ1-1; tentative D call: TRBD1 (5 bases). The CDR3 loop spans 15 amino acids. The germline gives CDR1 LGHNA, CDR2 YSLEER. The V end lost 3 bases, the J end lost 7 bases, and 18 bases lay between the germline ends. The CDR3 region is CASSHYPNRGGEAFF. The CDR3 DNA reads as TGCGCCAGCAGCCACTATCCAAACCGGGGCGGTGAAGCTTTCTTT.

V is TRBV3-1 and J is TRBJ2-1; tentatively, D is TRBD2 (6 bases). The CDR3 loop spans 15 amino acids. V was cut by 1 base and J by 4 bases, with 11 bases left in between. CDR1 LGHDT and CDR2 YNNKEL come from the germline V gene (reference sequence). The CDR3 bases are TGTGCCAGCAGCCAAGTGGCAGGGACTTACAATGAGCAGTTCTTC. Its translation is CASSQVAGTYNEQFF.

This clonotype occurred a few times. V usage is TRBV10-3 and J usage is TRBJ1-1; TRBD1 agrees at 9 bases. The CDR3 totals 14 residues. Germline values: CDR1 ENHRY, CDR2 SYGVKD. The trim removed 8 bases at V and 1 base at J, leaving 5 bases unmatched. The CDR3 coding sequence is TGTGCCATCGGGAGGGACAGGGCGAACACTGAAGCTTTCTTT. It yields the protein CAIGRDRANTEAFF.

The rearrangement joins TRBV12-3 or TRBV12-4 to TRBJ1-6; D uncertain. The CDR3 is 16 residues long. The V end was cut by 3 bases, the J end by 5 bases, with 14 bases between. The chain's CDR3 is CASSFQARPHNSPLHF. The CDR3 nucleotides read TGTGCCAGCAGTTTTCAGGCCCGGCCCCATAATTCACCCCTCCACTTT.

This clonotype was observed many times. Its ends do not fully match the called genes, so a read error is possible. The genes are TRBV5-1 and TRBJ1-5; D unresolved. Per the germline V gene, CDR1 is SGHRS and CDR2 is YFSETQ. The CDR3 is made up of 15 amino acids. In nucleotides, the CDR3 is TGTGCCAGCAGCTTAAGAGGCGATAGCAATCAGCCCCAGCATTTT. Residues: CASSLRGDSNQPQHF.

The gene calls are TRBV12-3 or TRBV12-4 and TRBJ2-7; possible D gene TRBD1, 6 bases. V lost 4 bases, J lost 6 bases, and 13 bases lay in between. The CDR3 consists of 13 residues. The CDR3, as DNA: TGTGCCAGCAGTTCTAGGGCCAGGGGCGAGCAGTACTTC. Amino acid sequence: CASSSRARGEQYF.

The rearrangement links TRBV27 to TRBJ1-1; D not resolved. V dropped 3 bases and J dropped 1 base, with 6 bases sitting between them. There are 13 residues in the CDR3. Germline V lookup: CDR1 MNHEY, CDR2 SMNVEV (reference sequence). The CDR3 DNA sequence: TGTGCCAGCAGTTTCGGGTCGAACACTGAAGCTTTCTTT. Protein sequence: CASSFGSNTEAFF.